This TCR beta chain stems from a study of sequential checkpoint blockade in melanoma. Overall study context: Arm A got nivolumab then ipilimumab; arm B the reverse, 1:1. Each arm's sequence ended with maintenance nivolumab. Roughly 23 patients had matched tumor biopsies before treatment and at week 13 after nivolumab or ipilimumab alone.

General study results and limits: PD-L1 staining and CD8+ counts, not mutational load, tracked tumor T-cell clonality.

Treatment meaning: randomized to nivolumab then ipilimumab (arm A) or the reverse (arm B). Method: immunoSEQ multiplex PCR; TCRdb's copy keeps in-frame clones and lacks some. Counted here are 1,500 to 2,000 clones, less than 25% occurring once; the ten biggest clones make up about 8.7%. This clone has only a few counts. What it binds is not known. Germline loops: CDR1 MNHGY, CDR2 SAAAGT. CDR3 size: 18 residues. V was pared by 2 bases and J by 4 bases, with 6 bases of the junction left unmatched. The material was tumor tissue (inferred from file names), obtained from a patient given nivolumab and ipilimumab in sequence. This clonotype was obtained from a human donor with melanoma. The V call is TRBV6-8, the J call TRBJ2-6; 12 bases are shared with TRBD2. In DNA form, the CDR3 reads TGTGCCAGCAGTTACCCTAGCGGGGGGGCTTCAGGGGCCAACGTCCTGACTTTC. The encoded protein is CASSYPSGGASGANVLTF.